This T cell receptor (beta chain) was observed in a study of blood T cell repertoires in COVID-19. Patients from Seattle were sampled longitudinally, starting during active infection. Profiling relied on immunoSEQ multiplex PCR, and the TCRdb table lists in-frame clones only, not all of them. This table has more than 300,000 clones, approximately 87% appearing once. Trimming took 2 bases from V and 2 from J; bases not matched to a gene: 9. CDR3 length: 19 residues. Germline values: CDR1 SGDLS, CDR2 YYNGEE. The receptor's source is a woman between 50 and 59 years old with COVID-19, enrolled during active disease. The rearrangement joins TRBV9 to TRBJ2-3; 15 positions match TRBD2. Sequencing was done on a sample of peripheral blood. The CDR3 DNA sequence: TGTGCCAGCAGCGTGGGACTAGCGGGGGGAATAGAGGCCACAGATACGCAGTATTTT. Protein sequence: CASSVGLAGGIEATDTQYF.